The 17 T cell receptor beta chains below come from one sample, sequenced in a study of blood T cell repertoires in COVID-19. TCRdb's table, derived via immunoSEQ multiplex PCR, lists solely in-frame clones and lacks some. The repertoire includes 400,000 or so clones, about nine tenths of them detected once, and under 2% sits in the top ten. The sequenced material came from peripheral blood. Every receptor here comes from a woman aged 40-49 years with COVID-19, enrolled during active disease.

This chain uses TRBV28 with TRBJ2-2; 9 bases map to TRBD1. Trimming took 4 bases from V and 4 from J; bases not matched to a gene: 7. The CDR3 consists of 16 residues. Germline CDR1 reads MDHEN; CDR2 reads SYDVKM. In DNA form, the CDR3 reads TGTGCCAGCAGTTCCCCGGGACAGGGTGGCACCGGGGAGCTGTTTTTT. Protein product: CASSSPGQGGTGELFF.

The chain links TRBV4-3 to TRBJ2-2; weak D call: TRBD2 (5 bases). V was pared by 1 base and J by 6 bases, with 15 bases between. This CDR3 contains 16 residues. Germline V CDR1 and CDR2: LGHNA, YSLEER. DNA of the CDR3: TGCGCCAGCAGCCAAGTTGCTGGACTGACATCCGGGGAGCTGTTTTTT. It specifies CASSQVAGLTSGELFF.

This chain joins TRBV7-9 and TRBJ2-5; TRBD2 agrees at 11 bases. V shed 4 bases and J 4 bases; nucleotides not matched to a gene: 8. The germline V gene has CDR1 SEHNR and CDR2 FQNEAQ (reference sequence). CDR3 length equals 16 residues. The CDR3 loop reads CASSSGWLAGGETQYF. The CDR3 DNA reads TGTGCCAGCAGCTCGGGGTGGCTAGCGGGAGGAGAGACCCAGTACTTC.

The chain has TRBV11-3 and TRBJ2-2, with 9 nucleotides matching TRBD2. V shed 4 bases and J 5 bases; nucleotides not matched to a gene: 11. Germline assignment: CDR1 SGHNT and CDR2 YENEEA. The CDR3 consists of 17 residues. The CDR3 here is CASSSGGAGGRTGELFF. The DNA of the CDR3 is TGTGCCAGCAGCTCAGGAGGAGCGGGGGGCCGGACCGGGGAGCTGTTTTTT.

The J gene is TRBJ1-4, the V gene TRBV2, with D unresolved. The CDR3 totals 11 residues. Trimming cost V 7 bases and J 8 bases, with 8 bases left between them. Germline loops: CDR1 SNHLY, CDR2 FYNNEI. CDR3 DNA: TGTGCCAGCACCCCGGGGGAAAAACTGTTTTTT. Translated: CASTPGEKLFF. The full variable domain, in which reference TRBV2 and TRBJ1-4 provide the parts outside the CDR3, is EPEVTQTPSHQVTQMGQEVILRCVPISNHLYFYWYRQILGQKVEFLVSFYNNEISEKSEIFDDQFSVERPDGSNFTLKIRSTKLEDSAMYFCASTPGEKLFFGSGTQLSVL.

The chain recombines TRBV28 with TRBJ1-6, with D possibly matching TRBD1 (6 bases). CDR3 length equals 15 residues. V lost 1 base, J lost 6 bases, and 10 bases lay in between. Germline V gene sequence: CDR1 MDHEN, CDR2 SYDVKM. The CDR3 here is CASSLFQQGNSPLHF. The CDR3 DNA follows: TGTGCCAGCAGTTTATTCCAACAGGGTAATTCACCCCTCCACTTT.

The chain recombines TRBV5-6 with TRBJ1-5; D call uncertain. The CDR3 consists of 15 residues. Germline values: CDR1 SGHDT, CDR2 YYEEEE. V lost 1 base and J lost 2, with 10 bases in between. The DNA of the CDR3 is TGTGCCAGCAGCTTGAGCGGGATGGGCAATCAGCCCCAGCATTTT. It is translated as CASSLSGMGNQPQHF.

The chain uses TRBV19 and TRBJ2-3; 8 bases map to TRBD2. V gave up 5 bases and J gave up 7 bases; unmatched junction bases: 8. This CDR3 comprises 14 residues. CDR1 and CDR2 from the germline V gene are LNHDA and SQIVND (reference sequence). The CDR3 protein is CASSPSGWGNTQYF. Here the CDR3 DNA reads TGTGCCAGTAGTCCTAGCGGGTGGGGAAATACGCAGTATTTT. Drawing the rest from reference TRBV19 and TRBJ2-3, the complete variable domain is DGGITQSPKYLFRKEGQNVTLSCEQNLNHDAMYWYRQDPGQGLRLIYYSQIVNDFQKGDIAEGYSVSREKKESFPLTVTSAQKNPTAFYLCASSPSGWGNTQYFGPGTRLTVL.

The DNA for the CDR3 is TGTGCCAGCAGCGTGGGGACTAGCGGGGCCACAGATACGCAGTATTTT. This encodes CASSVGTSGATDTQYF. The V gene is TRBV9, the J gene TRBJ2-3, with TRBD2 matching over 13 bases. CDR3 size: 16 residues. In germline, CDR1 is SGDLS, CDR2 YYNGEE. V lost 2 bases and J lost 2; bases outside the gene matches: 2. Variable domain in full (rest from reference TRBV9 and TRBJ2-3): DSGVTQTPKHLITATGQRVTLRCSPRSGDLSVYWYQQSLDQGLQFLIQYYNGEERAKGNILERFSAQQFPDLHSELNLSSLELGDSALYFCASSVGTSGATDTQYFGPGTRLTVL.

This clone has just one count. The chain carries TRBV27 and TRBJ2-7; TRBD1 might be the D (6 bases). The V end was cut by 6 bases, the J end by 3 bases, with 12 bases between. CDR3 length equals 13 residues. CDR1 MNHEY and CDR2 SMNVEV come from the germline V gene (reference sequence). The CDR3 DNA sequence: TGTGCCAGCAGGAACTGGGACAACTACGAGCAGTACTTC. Translated, it gives CASRNWDNYEQYF.

This clone has just a few counts. The genes are TRBV5-4 and TRBJ2-2, with 10 bases identical to TRBD2. With 1 base clipped from V and 4 bases from J, the junction kept 4 bases outside the gene matches. Germline loops: CDR1 SGHNT, CDR2 YYREEE (reference sequence). This CDR3 is built from 16 residues. Here the CDR3 reads CASSLQASGSTGELFF. The CDR3 DNA follows: TGTGCCAGCAGCTTGCAAGCTAGCGGGAGCACCGGGGAGCTGTTTTTT.

The chain has TRBV19 and TRBJ2-1; 14 bases match TRBD2. The germline CDR1 and CDR2 sequences are LNHDA and SQIVND (reference sequence). The V and J ends lost 5 bases and 15 bases, in that order; junction bases with no gene match: 9. CDR3 length: 14 residues. The CDR3 protein is CASSSRLAGGAWFF. As DNA, the CDR3 is TGTGCCAGTAGTTCCCGACTAGCGGGGGGGGCTTGGTTCTTC.

V and J are TRBV29-1 and TRBJ2-5; TRBD1 aligns across 9 bases. V shed 7 bases and J 6 bases; nucleotides not matched to a gene: 6. From germline, CDR1 is SQVTM and CDR2 ANQGSEA. The CDR3 length is 12 residues. CDR3 in DNA: TGCAGCGCTCGACAGGGGGGCAAGACCCAGTACTTC. Translating gives CSARQGGKTQYF.

The chain recombines TRBV19 with TRBJ2-7, with D perhaps matching TRBD1 (7 bases). In germline, CDR1 is LNHDA, CDR2 SQIVND (reference sequence). The CDR3 has 14 residues. Deletions cut 6 bases from V and 4 bases from J, with 16 bases between. The CDR3 DNA is TGTGCCAGTAGCCGGGGGACAGACGATTACGAGCAGTACTTC. It codes for CASSRGTDDYEQYF.

As DNA, the CDR3 is TGTGCCAGCAGTTTATATAACAGGAGAGTGGAGACCCAGTACTTC. Translating gives CASSLYNRRVETQYF. This chain connects TRBV27 to TRBJ2-5; a weak D match, TRBD1 (5 bases). Between the trimmed V and J ends, which lost 1 base and 5 bases, there was a span of 14 bases. Germline V CDR1 and CDR2: MNHEY, SMNVEV (reference sequence). The CDR3 totals 15 residues.

Only one count was recorded for this clone. This chain uses TRBV29-1 with TRBJ1-1; the D is unclear. Trimming cost V 8 bases and J 4 bases, with 14 bases left between them. This CDR3 has 12 residues. Germline assignment: CDR1 SQVTM and CDR2 ANQGSEA. CDR3 in DNA: TGCAGCCCAGTACCCGGGGTCACTGAAGCTTTCTTT. As protein: CSPVPGVTEAFF.

The chain couples TRBV5-6 to TRBJ1-2; D is possibly TRBD1 (5 bases). Trimming cost V 1 base and J 5 bases, with 18 bases left between them. The CDR3 extends over 16 amino acids. Germline CDR1 SGHDT, CDR2 YYEEEE. CDR3 in DNA: TGTGCCAGCAGCTTGCCCCGAGCCTTAACAGGTTATGGCTACACCTTC. Encoded protein: CASSLPRALTGYGYTF.